Each of the 9 T cell receptor beta chains below was sequenced from the same sample in a study of blood T cell repertoires in COVID-19. Assay used: immunoSEQ multiplex PCR; TCRdb lists only in-frame clones, some missing. The sample carries over 60,000 clones, about 85% recorded once. Source material: peripheral blood. Every receptor here comes from a woman aged 80 or over with active or convalescent COVID-19.

This chain uses TRBV6-5 with TRBJ2-7; 7 bases agree with TRBD1. The CDR3 has 13 amino acids. Germline CDR1 reads MNHEY; CDR2 reads SVGAGI. V shed 7 bases and J 3 bases; nucleotides not matched to a gene: 6. CDR3 protein: CASTPRGRYEQYF. The CDR3 DNA reads TGTGCCAGCACACCAAGGGGGCGCTACGAGCAGTACTTC.

The chain uses TRBV7-2 and TRBJ2-7; TRBD2 matches at 12 bases. The length of the CDR3 is 15 residues. The V gene end was trimmed by 3 bases and the J gene end by 6 bases; junction bases not matched to a gene: 6. Germline-derived CDR1 and CDR2 are SGHTA and FQGNSA. This chain's CDR3 is CASSFGLAGPLEQYF. CDR3 nucleotides: TGTGCCAGCAGCTTCGGACTAGCGGGACCTCTCGAGCAGTACTTC.

This sequence joins TRBV18 and TRBJ2-2; TRBD1 matches at 8 bases. CDR3 length: 16 residues. J lost 5 bases, V lost 3 bases, and 8 bases had no gene match. In germline, CDR1 is KGHSH, CDR2 LQKENI. In nucleotides, the CDR3 is TGTGCCAGCTCACCGACCGGGACAGGATGGACCGGGGAGCTGTTTTTT. This codes for CASSPTGTGWTGELFF.

J is TRBJ1-1 and V is TRBV11-2, with TRBD1 as a possible D gene (5 bases). Trimming removed 5 bases from V and 6 bases from J, with 13 bases in between. This CDR3 contains 13 residues. Germline V gives CDR1 SGHAT, CDR2 FQNNGV. The DNA for the CDR3 is TGTGCCAGCAGCCCCCGGGGAGGGGCTGAAGCTTTCTTT. Its translation is CASSPRGGAEAFF.

CDR3 loop: CAANLRVDSYEQYF. CDR3 DNA sequence: TGTGCCGCAAACCTCCGGGTAGACTCCTACGAGCAGTACTTC. J is TRBJ2-7 and V is TRBV6-5; D unclear. Trimming removed 11 bases at V and 0 bases at J, with 17 bases between. The germline CDR1 and CDR2 sequences are MNHEY and SVGAGI. The CDR3 has 14 residues.

The chain couples TRBV11-2 to TRBJ1-2, with 7 nucleotides matching TRBD1. The CDR3 has 14 amino acids. V was pared by 5 bases and J by 10 bases, with 13 bases of the junction left unmatched. Germline V lookup: CDR1 SGHAT, CDR2 FQNNGV. Here the CDR3 reads CASSVDGLEGAYTF. CDR3 bases: TGTGCCAGCAGCGTCGATGGTCTCGAGGGGGCCTACACCTTC.

The rearrangement uses TRBV11-2 and TRBJ2-1; TRBD1 aligns across 9 bases. The CDR3 totals 16 residues. Germline V gene sequence: CDR1 SGHAT, CDR2 FQNNGV. V lost 6 bases, J lost 7 bases, and 13 bases stayed unmatched. The CDR3 region has the DNA TGTGCCAGCAGTCGTATACAGGGGGCAGCATGGAATGAGCAGTTCTTC. Translating it yields CASSRIQGAAWNEQFF.

The V gene is TRBV4-3, the J gene TRBJ2-3, with D uncertain. V lost 0 bases, J lost 4 bases, and 8 bases lay in between. Looked up from germline, CDR1 is LGHNA and CDR2 is YSLEER. This CDR3 has 14 amino acids. The CDR3, as DNA: TGCGCCAGCAGCCAAGATATGTCCCCAGATACGCAGTATTTT. Residues: CASSQDMSPDTQYF.

This clone was seen a single time. The V and J genes are TRBV27 and TRBJ1-5; 7 bases map to TRBD1. This CDR3 comprises 13 residues. Germline V gene lookup returns CDR1 MNHEY and CDR2 SMNVEV (reference sequence). V lost 6 bases to trimming and J lost 8 bases; unmatched junction nucleotides: 7. The CDR3 sequence is CASRNQGGEPQHF. The CDR3 DNA sequence: TGTGCCAGCAGAAATCAGGGGGGTGAGCCCCAGCATTTT.